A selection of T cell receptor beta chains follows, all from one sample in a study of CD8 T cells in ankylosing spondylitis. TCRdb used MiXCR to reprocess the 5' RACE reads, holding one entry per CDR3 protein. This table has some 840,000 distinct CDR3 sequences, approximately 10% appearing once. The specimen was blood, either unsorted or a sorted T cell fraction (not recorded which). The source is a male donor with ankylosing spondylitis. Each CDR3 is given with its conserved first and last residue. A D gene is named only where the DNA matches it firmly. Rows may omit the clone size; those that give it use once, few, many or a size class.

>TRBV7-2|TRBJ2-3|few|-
TGTGCCAGCAGCTACGGACCTCTTAGCACAGATACGCAGTATTTT
CASSYGPLSTDTQYF
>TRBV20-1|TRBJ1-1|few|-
TGCAGTGCTAGAGATCGTGGGGGTGAAGCTTTCTTT
CSARDRGGEAFF
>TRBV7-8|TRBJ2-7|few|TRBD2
TGTGCCAGCAGCTTAGTGGGGTTAGCGGGATCTACCCTCTACGAGCAGTACTTC
CASSLVGLAGSTLYEQYF
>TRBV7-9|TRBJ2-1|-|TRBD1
TGTGCCAGCAGCTTATTGACAGGGGCTAGGAATGAGCAGTTCTTC
CASSLLTGARNEQFF
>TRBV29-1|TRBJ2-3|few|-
TGCAGCGTTGTTCGACTTCTCGGGACAGATACGCAGTATTTT
CSVVRLLGTDTQYF
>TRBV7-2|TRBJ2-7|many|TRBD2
TGTGCCAGCAGCGCCCAAGGGACTAGCGTCGAGCAGTACTTC
CASSAQGTSVEQYF
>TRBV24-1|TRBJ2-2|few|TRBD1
TGTGCCACCAGTGATTCGCTGGGGACAGGGGGCCGGACCGGGGAGCTGTTTTTT
CATSDSLGTGGRTGELFF
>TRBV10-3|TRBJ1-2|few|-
TGTGCCATCAGTGAGTCAAGCAGGGTAGACGGCTACACCTTC
CAISESSRVDGYTF
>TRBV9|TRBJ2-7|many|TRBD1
TGTGCCAGCAGCGCCCTCGGGACAGAGTCCTACGAGCAGTACTTC
CASSALGTESYEQYF
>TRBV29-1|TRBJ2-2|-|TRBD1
TGCAGCGCCGAGGGGACAGGGGGCGCGGAAAACACCGGGGAGCTGTTTTTT
CSAEGTGGAENTGELFF
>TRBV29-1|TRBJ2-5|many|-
TGCAGCGTTGGGGAAGGGACGTCGAAGGAGACCCAGTACTTC
CSVGEGTSKETQYF
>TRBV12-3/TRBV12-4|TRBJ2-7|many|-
TGTGCCAGCAGACTCAGAAGGGGAGTAGGATACGAGCAGTACTTC
CASRLRRGVGYEQYF
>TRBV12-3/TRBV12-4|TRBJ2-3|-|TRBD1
TGTGCCAGCACCCAATGGGACAGGGAGGGTACGCAGTATTTT
CASTQWDREGTQYF
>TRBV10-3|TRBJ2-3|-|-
TGTGCCACCCGGGACGCCCGCACAGATACGCAGTATTTT
CATRDARTDTQYF
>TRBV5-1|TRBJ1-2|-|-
TGCGCCAGCAGCACAACAGGTTCTCAGGGTTATGGCTACACCTTC
CASSTTGSQGYGYTF
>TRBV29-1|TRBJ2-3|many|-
TGCAGCGTGGGACAACAAGATACGCAGTATTTT
CSVGQQDTQYF
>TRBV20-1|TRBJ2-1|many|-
TGCAGTGTCCTAACAGGGTCCTACAATGAGCAGTTCTTC
CSVLTGSYNEQFF
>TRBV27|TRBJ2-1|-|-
TGTGCCAGCAGCCCCCGACAGAGTTTTTACAATGAGCAGTTCTTC
CASSPRQSFYNEQFF
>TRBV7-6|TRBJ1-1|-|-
TGTGCCAGCAGCTTGAAGTCAAGTCGACAGAACACTGAAGCTTTCTTT
CASSLKSSRQNTEAFF
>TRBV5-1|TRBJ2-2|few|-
TGCGCCAGCAGCTTGCCCCCAGGCACCGGGGAGCTGTTTTTT
CASSLPPGTGELFF
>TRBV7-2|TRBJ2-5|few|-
TGTGCCAGCAGCTTAGGACAGCGGGTCCTCCAAGAGACCCAGTACTTC
CASSLGQRVLQETQYF
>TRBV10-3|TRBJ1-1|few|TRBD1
TGTGCCGGCAAACAGGGGGCCGATACTGAAGCTTTCTTT
CAGKQGADTEAFF
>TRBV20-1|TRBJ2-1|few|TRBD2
TGCAGTGCCCACGGGGGAGGGGACGCAACCTCCTACAATGAGCAGTTCTTC
CSAHGGGDATSYNEQFF
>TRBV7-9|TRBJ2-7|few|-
TGTGCCAGCGGCCGAGGCCTCTTAGAAAGCGAGCAGTACTTC
CASGRGLLESEQYF
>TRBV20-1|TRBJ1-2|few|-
TGCAGTGCTAGTACTCAGGGGAACTATGGCTACACCTTC
CSASTQGNYGYTF
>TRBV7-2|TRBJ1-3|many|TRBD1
TGTGCCAGCACCTTACGGACAGGGATTGGAAACACCATATATTTT
CASTLRTGIGNTIYF
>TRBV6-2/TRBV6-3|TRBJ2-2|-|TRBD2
TGTGCCAGCAGTTACGCTAGCGGCCTTGCGGAGCTGTTTTTT
CASSYASGLAELFF
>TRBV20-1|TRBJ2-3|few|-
TGCAGTGCTAGAGCGGCTCCGCCAGATACGCAGTATTTT
CSARAAPPDTQYF
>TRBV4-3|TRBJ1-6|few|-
TGCGCCAGCAGCCAAAGAGGGGAGTCACCCCTCCACTTT
CASSQRGESPLHF
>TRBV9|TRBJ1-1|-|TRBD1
TGTGCCAGCAGCCCAGGACAGGCACGGGGCACTGAAGCTTTCTTT
CASSPGQARGTEAFF
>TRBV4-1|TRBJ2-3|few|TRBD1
TGCGCCAACCTTCAGACAGGGGAATACACAGATACGCAGTATTTT
CANLQTGEYTDTQYF
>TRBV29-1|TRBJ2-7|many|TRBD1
TGCAGCGCCAATTCCGGGACAGGGGACTCCTACGAGCAGTACTTC
CSANSGTGDSYEQYF
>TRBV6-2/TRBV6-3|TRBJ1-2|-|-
TGTGCCAGCAGCCAACGGGGGTTCGACTATGGCTACACCTTC
CASSQRGFDYGYTF
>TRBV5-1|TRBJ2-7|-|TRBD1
TGCGCCAGCAGCAGGACAGGGTTAAGTATTAATTCCTACGAGCAGTACTTC
CASSRTGLSINSYEQYF
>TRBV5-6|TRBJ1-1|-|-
TGTGCCAGCAGCTGGGAATCCCTCGGGAGATACACTGAAGCTTTCTTT
CASSWESLGRYTEAFF
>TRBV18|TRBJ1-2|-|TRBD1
TGTGCCAGCTCACCAATAGGACAGGGACTCCTTCCTCCTGGCTACACCTTC
CASSPIGQGLLPPGYTF
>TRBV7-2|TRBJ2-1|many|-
TGTGCCAGCAGCTTAGGGCCCCCGATCTTCAATGAGCAGTTCTTC
CASSLGPPIFNEQFF
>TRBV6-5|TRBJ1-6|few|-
TGTGCCAGCAGTTACAAAGGGAGTGACAATTCACCCCTCCACTTT
CASSYKGSDNSPLHF
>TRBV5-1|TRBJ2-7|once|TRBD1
TGCGCCAGCACAAGGGACAGGGCCTCCTACGAGCAGTACTTC
CASTRDRASYEQYF
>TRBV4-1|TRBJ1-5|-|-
TGCGCCAGCAGCCCCCAGGGCTACAGGGGCAATCAGCCCCAGCATTTT
CASSPQGYRGNQPQHF
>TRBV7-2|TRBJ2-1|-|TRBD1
TGTGCCAGCAGCGCAGACAGGGGGGGTTACAATGAGCAGTTCTTC
CASSADRGGYNEQFF
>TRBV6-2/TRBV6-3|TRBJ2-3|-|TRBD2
TGTGCCAGCAGGACCCCTAGCGGGAGGTCGGATACGCAGTATTTT
CASRTPSGRSDTQYF
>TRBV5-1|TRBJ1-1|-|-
TGCGCCAGCAGGGTGGAGGAAAGGGCTTTCTTT
CASRVEERAFF
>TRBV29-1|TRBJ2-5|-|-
TGCAGCGTTGCGAAGGGGGAGACCCAGTACTTC
CSVAKGETQYF
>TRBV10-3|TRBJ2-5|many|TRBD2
TGTGCCATCAGTGAGGGGGGGGAGTTAGAGACCCAGTACTTC
CAISEGGELETQYF
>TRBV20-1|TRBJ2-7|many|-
TGCAGTGCCTCCGTTGGCCCCTACGAGCAGTACTTC
CSASVGPYEQYF
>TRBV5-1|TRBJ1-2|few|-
TGCGCCAGCAGCCCCGGGACGGTTTACTATGGCTACACCTTC
CASSPGTVYYGYTF
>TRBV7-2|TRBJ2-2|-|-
TGTGCCAGCAGCTTAGTCGTTGTACACACCGGGGAGCTGTTTTTT
CASSLVVVHTGELFF
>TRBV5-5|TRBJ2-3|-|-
TGTGCCAGCAGCTTGGCGTACGGCACAGATACGCAGTATTTT
CASSLAYGTDTQYF
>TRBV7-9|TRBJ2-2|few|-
TGTGCCAGCAGCTTAGATGAAGCCAACACCGGGGAGCTGTTTTTT
CASSLDEANTGELFF
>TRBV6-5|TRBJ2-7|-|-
TGTGCCAGCAGTTCCCTGGAAGGGGGAGGGTACGAGCAGTACTTC
CASSSLEGGGYEQYF
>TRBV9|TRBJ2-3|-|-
TGTGCCAGCAGCGTAGGGGGGGACACTAGCACAGATACGCAGTATTTT
CASSVGGDTSTDTQYF
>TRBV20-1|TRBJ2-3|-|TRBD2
TGCAGTGCTATTCATAGCGGGAGCGGCACAGATACGCAGTATTTT
CSAIHSGSGTDTQYF
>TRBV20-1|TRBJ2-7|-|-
TGCAGTGCTAGGTTGCGGACTTCCTACGAGCAGTACTTC
CSARLRTSYEQYF
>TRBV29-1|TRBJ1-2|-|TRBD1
TGCAGCGTTGTCGCCAGGGGGTCGTATGGCTACACCTTC
CSVVARGSYGYTF
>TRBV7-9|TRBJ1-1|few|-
TGTGCCAGCAGCCGGTATGTAGTTAGCACTGAAGCTTTCTTT
CASSRYVVSTEAFF
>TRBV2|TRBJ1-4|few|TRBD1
TGTGCCAGCCGTTGGACAGGGGGTATTGAAAAACTGTTTTTT
CASRWTGGIEKLFF